The entry below gives a single T cell receptor (beta chain) sequence along with its context. The data stem from a study of memory CD4+ T cells and cytomegalovirus serostatus. As for the study in general: This sample comes from healthy Belgian adults, about 10 CMV seropositive, approximately 23 seronegative.

Single viable CD3+CD4+CD8-CD45RO+ cells were sorted as the memory CD4+ T cells. Positive selection with CD4 microbeads enriched total CD4+ T cells. Clones were read by immunoSEQ multiplex PCR, and TCRdb kept only the in-frame ones, dropping some. This table has 64,000 or so clones, around 77% appearing once. The sequenced material came from memory CD4+ T cells from blood. The TCR originated in an adult in good health and CMV-seronegative.

The CDR3 DNA reads TGTGCCAGCAGTGAAATCCAGGGTGGAGGAAACACCATATATTTT. This translates into CASSEIQGGGNTIYF. The V gene is TRBV11-1, the J gene TRBJ1-3, with D maybe TRBD1 (5 bases). The CDR3 has 15 residues. V was trimmed by 6 bases and J by 4 bases, leaving 16 bases between them. Germline V lookup: CDR1 SGHAT, CDR2 FQDESV (reference sequence).